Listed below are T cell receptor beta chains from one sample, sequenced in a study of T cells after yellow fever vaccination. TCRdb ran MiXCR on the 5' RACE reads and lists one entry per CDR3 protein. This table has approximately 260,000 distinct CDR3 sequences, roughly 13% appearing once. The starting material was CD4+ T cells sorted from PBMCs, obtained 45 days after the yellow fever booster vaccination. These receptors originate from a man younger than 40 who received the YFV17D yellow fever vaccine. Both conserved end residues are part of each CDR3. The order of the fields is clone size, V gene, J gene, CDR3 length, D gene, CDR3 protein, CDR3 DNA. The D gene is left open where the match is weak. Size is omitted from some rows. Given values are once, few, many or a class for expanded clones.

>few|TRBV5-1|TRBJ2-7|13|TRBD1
CASGLDRTYEQYF
TGCGCCAGCGGCTTGGACAGGACCTACGAGCAGTACTTC
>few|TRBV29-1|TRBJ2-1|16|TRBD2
CSLRVAGASSYNEQFF
TGCAGTCTTAGGGTAGCGGGAGCAAGCTCCTACAATGAGCAGTTCTTC
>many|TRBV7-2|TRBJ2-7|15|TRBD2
CASSLTSGSAYEQYF
TGTGCCAGCAGCTTGACGAGCGGGAGTGCGTACGAGCAGTACTTC
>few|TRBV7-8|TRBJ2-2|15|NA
CASSQRTENTGELFF
TGTGCCAGCAGCCAGCGGACGGAGAACACCGGGGAGCTGTTTTTT
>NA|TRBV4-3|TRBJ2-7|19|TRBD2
CASSQGGPRLAGSSYEQYF
TGCGCCAGCAGCCAAGGAGGGCCCAGACTAGCGGGAAGCTCCTACGAGCAGTACTTC
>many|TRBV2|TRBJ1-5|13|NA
CASWQAGNQPQHF
TGTGCCAGCTGGCAGGCGGGCAATCAGCCCCAGCATTTT
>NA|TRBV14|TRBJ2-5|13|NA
CASSQDWTQTQYF
TGTGCCAGCAGCCAAGATTGGACGCAGACCCAGTACTTC
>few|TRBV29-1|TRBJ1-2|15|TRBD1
CSVAFGGQGARGYTF
TGCAGCGTTGCCTTCGGGGGACAGGGGGCGCGTGGCTACACCTTC
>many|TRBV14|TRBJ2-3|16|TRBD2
CASSQGSSGSTDTQYF
TGTGCCAGCAGCCAAGGTTCTAGCGGGAGTACAGATACGCAGTATTTT
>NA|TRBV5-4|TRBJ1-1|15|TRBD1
CASSLGQGAFSEAFF
TGTGCCAGCAGCTTGGGACAGGGCGCGTTTTCCGAAGCTTTCTTT
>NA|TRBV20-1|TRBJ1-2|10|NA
CSARDSGYTF
TGCAGTGCTCGGGACTCCGGGTACACCTTC
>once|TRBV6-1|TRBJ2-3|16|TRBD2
CASSSNSGRGTDTQYF
TGTGCCAGCAGCTCTAATAGCGGGAGGGGGACAGATACGCAGTATTTT
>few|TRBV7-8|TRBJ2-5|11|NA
CAGAQYETQYF
TGTGCCGGGGCGCAGTATGAGACCCAGTACTTC
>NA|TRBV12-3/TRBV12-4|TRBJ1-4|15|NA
CASSLSESALEKLFF
TGTGCCAGCAGTTTATCCGAGAGCGCCCTTGAAAAACTGTTTTTT
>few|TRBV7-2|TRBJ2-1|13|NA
CASSPQTSTEQFF
TGTGCCAGCAGCCCACAGACTAGTACTGAGCAGTTCTTC
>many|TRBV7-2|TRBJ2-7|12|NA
CASSLDHYEQYF
TGTGCCAGCAGCTTAGACCACTACGAGCAGTACTTC
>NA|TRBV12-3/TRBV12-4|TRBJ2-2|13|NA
CASRLGGQGELFF
TGTGCCAGCAGGCTAGGAGGGCAAGGGGAGCTGTTTTTT
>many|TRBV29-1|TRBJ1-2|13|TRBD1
CSAGTGVNYGYTF
TGCAGCGCTGGGACAGGGGTAAACTATGGCTACACCTTC
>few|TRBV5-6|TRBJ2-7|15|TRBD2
CASSFPLAGAYEQYF
TGTGCCAGCAGCTTCCCACTAGCGGGAGCCTACGAGCAGTACTTC
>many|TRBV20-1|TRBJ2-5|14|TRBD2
CSANLADQQETQYF
TGCAGTGCTAATCTAGCGGACCAACAAGAGACCCAGTACTTC
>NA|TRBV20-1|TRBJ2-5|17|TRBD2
CSARAPPGTSGSRAQYF
TGCAGTGCTAGAGCCCCCCCTGGGACTAGCGGGAGTAGGGCCCAGTACTTC
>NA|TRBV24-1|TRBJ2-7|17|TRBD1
CATSPTTGTGSSYEQYF
TGTGCCACCAGCCCGACAACCGGGACAGGGAGCTCCTACGAGCAGTACTTC
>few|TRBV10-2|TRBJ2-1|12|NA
CASSESNNEQFF
TGCGCCAGCAGTGAGTCTAACAATGAGCAGTTCTTC
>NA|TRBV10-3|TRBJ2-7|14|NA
CAISLNQPSYEQYF
TGTGCCATCAGCCTCAACCAGCCCTCCTACGAGCAGTACTTC
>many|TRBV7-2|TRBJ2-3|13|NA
CASSSPSTDTQYF
TGTGCCAGCAGCTCCCCTAGCACAGATACGCAGTATTTT
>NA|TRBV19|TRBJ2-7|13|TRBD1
CASSTDRGREQYF
TGTGCCAGTAGTACCGACAGGGGACGCGAGCAGTACTTC
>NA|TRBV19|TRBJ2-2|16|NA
CASSMLRGRDTGELFF
TGTGCCAGTAGTATGCTGCGGGGGCGGGACACCGGGGAGCTGTTTTTT
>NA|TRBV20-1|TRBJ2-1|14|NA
CSAKISNSYNEQFF
TGCAGTGCAAAAATAAGCAACTCCTACAATGAGCAGTTCTTC
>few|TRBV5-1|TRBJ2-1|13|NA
CASSSILGGEQFF
TGCGCCAGCAGCTCGATCTTGGGCGGTGAGCAGTTCTTC
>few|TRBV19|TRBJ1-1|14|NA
CASSMTGQPGEAFF
TGTGCCAGTAGTATGACCGGACAGCCAGGAGAAGCTTTCTTT
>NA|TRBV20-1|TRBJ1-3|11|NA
CSASGGNTIYF
TGCAGTGCTAGTGGAGGAAACACCATATATTTT
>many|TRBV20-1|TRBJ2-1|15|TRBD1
CSARVRGQGYNEQFF
TGCAGTGCTAGAGTTAGGGGACAGGGATACAATGAGCAGTTCTTC
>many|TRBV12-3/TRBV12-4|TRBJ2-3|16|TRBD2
CASSLRLAGRTDTQYF
TGTGCCAGCAGTTTACGACTAGCGGGTCGCACAGATACGCAGTATTTT